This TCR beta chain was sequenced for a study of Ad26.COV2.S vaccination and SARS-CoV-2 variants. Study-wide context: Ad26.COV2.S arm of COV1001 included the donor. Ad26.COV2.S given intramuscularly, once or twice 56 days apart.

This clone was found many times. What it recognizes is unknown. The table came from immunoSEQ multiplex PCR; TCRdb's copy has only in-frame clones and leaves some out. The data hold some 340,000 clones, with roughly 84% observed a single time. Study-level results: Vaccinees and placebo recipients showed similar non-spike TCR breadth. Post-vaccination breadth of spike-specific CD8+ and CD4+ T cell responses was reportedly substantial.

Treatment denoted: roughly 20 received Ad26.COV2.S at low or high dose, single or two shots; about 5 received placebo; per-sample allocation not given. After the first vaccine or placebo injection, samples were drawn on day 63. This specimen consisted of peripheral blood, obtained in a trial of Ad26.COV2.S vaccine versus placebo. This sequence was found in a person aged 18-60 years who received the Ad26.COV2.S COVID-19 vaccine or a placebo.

The DNA of the CDR3 is TGCAGTGCTAGTCACAAAAAGGGGGGTTTCTCCTACGAGCAGTACTTC. This gives the protein CSASHKKGGFSYEQYF. J is TRBJ2-7 and V is TRBV20-1; D is possibly TRBD1 or TRBD2 (6 bases each). CDR1 and CDR2 from the germline V gene are DFQATT and SNEGSKA (reference sequence). The V and J ends lost 3 bases and 0 bases respectively, with 18 bases between them. The CDR3 has 16 amino acids.